A selection of T cell receptor beta chains follows, all from one sample in a study of T cells in Graves' hyperthyroidism and ophthalmopathy. Using its own MiXCR run on the multiplex PCR reads, TCRdb lists one record per CDR3 protein. Of some 580,000 distinct CDR3 sequences in the sample, 15% to 20% are singletons; the top ten hold around 3.3%. Material: blood. All receptors come from a woman in her forties with Graves' ophthalmopathy. The CDR3 runs from the conserved cysteine through the conserved F or W. Each record gives: clone size, V gene, J gene, D gene, CDR3 DNA, CDR3 protein. The D gene is left open where the match is weak. Clone size is shown for a subset of rows, as once, few, many or a class of expanded clone.

clone size: -
V gene: TRBV9
J gene: TRBJ1-4
D gene: -
CDR3 DNA: TGTGCCAGCAGCGTTGGGGCGGGGGCCAGGGAAAAACTGTTTTTT
CDR3 protein: CASSVGAGAREKLFF

clone size: many
V gene: TRBV5-1
J gene: TRBJ2-7
D gene: TRBD1
CDR3 DNA: TGCGCCAGCAGCTTCCCGGGACAGGGGGGTGACGAGCAGTACTTC
CDR3 protein: CASSFPGQGGDEQYF

clone size: -
V gene: TRBV5-1
J gene: TRBJ2-7
D gene: -
CDR3 DNA: TGCGCCAGCAGGACAGGGGAGGGGGCCTACGAGCAGTACTTC
CDR3 protein: CASRTGEGAYEQYF

clone size: many
V gene: TRBV30
J gene: TRBJ2-1
D gene: TRBD1
CDR3 DNA: TGTGCCTGGGGTCCCGGGACAGGGGATGAGCAGTTCTTC
CDR3 protein: CAWGPGTGDEQFF

clone size: few
V gene: TRBV30
J gene: TRBJ1-3
D gene: -
CDR3 DNA: TGTGCCTGGACCCCCCCGGACGGCTCTGGAAACACCATATATTTT
CDR3 protein: CAWTPPDGSGNTIYF

clone size: -
V gene: TRBV20-1
J gene: TRBJ1-5
D gene: -
CDR3 DNA: TGCAGTGCTAGAGAGCCCGGAGGGGGTCGCAATCAGCCCCAGCATTTT
CDR3 protein: CSAREPGGGRNQPQHF

clone size: many
V gene: TRBV5-1
J gene: TRBJ2-3
D gene: TRBD1
CDR3 DNA: TGCGCCAGCAGCATCGACAGGGACACAGATACGCAGTATTTT
CDR3 protein: CASSIDRDTDTQYF

clone size: few
V gene: TRBV29-1
J gene: TRBJ2-3
D gene: -
CDR3 DNA: TGCAGCGTTAGGACTCGCCATCTCACAGATACGCAGTATTTT
CDR3 protein: CSVRTRHLTDTQYF

clone size: -
V gene: TRBV6-2/TRBV6-3
J gene: TRBJ2-2
D gene: -
CDR3 DNA: TGTGCCAGCAGAAATGGACAGAACACCGGGGAGCTGTTTTTT
CDR3 protein: CASRNGQNTGELFF

clone size: -
V gene: TRBV7-9
J gene: TRBJ2-7
D gene: -
CDR3 DNA: TGTGCCAGCAGCCTATCGGGCCCCTTCTCCTACGAGCAGTACTTC
CDR3 protein: CASSLSGPFSYEQYF

clone size: -
V gene: TRBV6-1
J gene: TRBJ2-1
D gene: TRBD2
CDR3 DNA: TGTGCCAGCAGTTCCATGGGGACTACCTACAATGAGCAGTTCTTC
CDR3 protein: CASSSMGTTYNEQFF

clone size: many
V gene: TRBV3-1
J gene: TRBJ1-2
D gene: -
CDR3 DNA: TGTGCCAGCAGCCAAGAATTGCGGACACAGTATGGCTACACCTTC
CDR3 protein: CASSQELRTQYGYTF

clone size: many
V gene: TRBV6-5
J gene: TRBJ2-1
D gene: TRBD2
CDR3 DNA: TGTGCCAGCAGTTACTCGAGGACTAGCGGGAAGGGTGAGCAGTTCTTC
CDR3 protein: CASSYSRTSGKGEQFF

clone size: few
V gene: TRBV5-1
J gene: TRBJ2-5
D gene: -
CDR3 DNA: TGCGCCAACAGCTTCCCTCTCAGCGACCAAGAGACCCAGTACTTC
CDR3 protein: CANSFPLSDQETQYF

clone size: -
V gene: TRBV28
J gene: TRBJ1-2
D gene: -
CDR3 DNA: TGTGCCAGCAGTTTTTTGGGCCCGAGGCATGGCTACACCTTC
CDR3 protein: CASSFLGPRHGYTF

clone size: few
V gene: TRBV3-1
J gene: TRBJ1-6
D gene: -
CDR3 DNA: TGTGCCAGCCGACCCCCGGGGCCCGATTCACCCCTCCACTTT
CDR3 protein: CASRPPGPDSPLHF

clone size: -
V gene: TRBV7-3
J gene: TRBJ2-1
D gene: TRBD1
CDR3 DNA: TGTGCCAGCAGCGCCACGGGACAGGGCTTGGATGAGCAGTTCTTC
CDR3 protein: CASSATGQGLDEQFF

clone size: few
V gene: TRBV30
J gene: TRBJ2-2
D gene: -
CDR3 DNA: TGTGCCTGGAGTCGCACGGGGACCGGGGAGCTGTTTTTT
CDR3 protein: CAWSRTGTGELFF

clone size: -
V gene: TRBV6-1
J gene: TRBJ1-4
D gene: -
CDR3 DNA: TGTGCCAGCAGTGGATTCGGGGACTCTAGGGCAACTAATGAAAAACTGTTTTTT
CDR3 protein: CASSGFGDSRATNEKLFF

clone size: many
V gene: TRBV11-2
J gene: TRBJ2-7
D gene: TRBD1
CDR3 DNA: TGTGCCAGCAGCTTAGTGGACAGGGACAACGAGCAGTACTTC
CDR3 protein: CASSLVDRDNEQYF

clone size: many
V gene: TRBV3-1
J gene: TRBJ2-1
D gene: TRBD2
CDR3 DNA: TGTGCCAGCAGCCCCCGACTAGCGGGGGATAATGAGCAGTTCTTC
CDR3 protein: CASSPRLAGDNEQFF

clone size: many
V gene: TRBV18
J gene: TRBJ2-7
D gene: -
CDR3 DNA: TGTGCCAGCTCACCAAGGTCAGTTCAGTCCTACGAGCAGTACTTC
CDR3 protein: CASSPRSVQSYEQYF

clone size: -
V gene: TRBV7-3
J gene: TRBJ2-6
D gene: -
CDR3 DNA: TGTGCCAGCAGCTTAATGGGGGGGCAAACTGGGGCCAACGTCCTGACTTTC
CDR3 protein: CASSLMGGQTGANVLTF

clone size: -
V gene: TRBV28
J gene: TRBJ2-5
D gene: TRBD2
CDR3 DNA: TGTGCCAGCTGGACTAGCGGGACGTGGGAGACCCAGTACTTC
CDR3 protein: CASWTSGTWETQYF

clone size: few
V gene: TRBV7-6
J gene: TRBJ2-2
D gene: TRBD1
CDR3 DNA: TGTGCCAGCAGCCGAACTCCGGGACAGGACCTCACCGGGGAGCTGTTTTTT
CDR3 protein: CASSRTPGQDLTGELFF

clone size: many
V gene: TRBV12-3/TRBV12-4
J gene: TRBJ2-5
D gene: -
CDR3 DNA: TGTGCCAGCAGTTTCTCGGGCCGGGGGAAAGAGACCCAGTACTTC
CDR3 protein: CASSFSGRGKETQYF

clone size: many
V gene: TRBV28
J gene: TRBJ1-5
D gene: -
CDR3 DNA: TGTGCCAGCAGTTTCGGAGTTACAGACTATCAGCCCCAGCATTTT
CDR3 protein: CASSFGVTDYQPQHF

clone size: many
V gene: TRBV2
J gene: TRBJ2-1
D gene: TRBD2
CDR3 DNA: TGTGCCAGCAGTTCGGGACTAGCGGGAGGCCGCTCCTACAATGAGCAGTTCTTC
CDR3 protein: CASSSGLAGGRSYNEQFF

clone size: -
V gene: TRBV27
J gene: TRBJ2-7
D gene: -
CDR3 DNA: TGTGCCAGCAGTTTATCTAATGGACTATCCTACGAGCAGTACTTC
CDR3 protein: CASSLSNGLSYEQYF

clone size: many
V gene: TRBV28
J gene: TRBJ2-7
D gene: -
CDR3 DNA: TGTGCCAGCAGTACTGAGGAGGGGGCGCGGGGCGAGCAGTACTTC
CDR3 protein: CASSTEEGARGEQYF

clone size: -
V gene: TRBV5-8
J gene: TRBJ2-7
D gene: -
CDR3 DNA: TGTGCCAGCAGCTATGGGAAGGGGGTTGACTCCTACGAGCAGTACTTC
CDR3 protein: CASSYGKGVDSYEQYF

clone size: many
V gene: TRBV18
J gene: TRBJ2-3
D gene: -
CDR3 DNA: TGTGCCAGCTCACCAATGGGGGTCCCGGGCACAGATACGCAGTATTTT
CDR3 protein: CASSPMGVPGTDTQYF

clone size: few
V gene: TRBV2
J gene: TRBJ1-4
D gene: TRBD1
CDR3 DNA: TGTGCCAGCACTGGGGACAGGGGTGATGAAAAACTGTTTTTT
CDR3 protein: CASTGDRGDEKLFF

clone size: -
V gene: TRBV4-1
J gene: TRBJ2-7
D gene: -
CDR3 DNA: TGCGCCAGCAGCCAAGAAGGGGATCCCCGCTTTTACGAGCAGTACTTC
CDR3 protein: CASSQEGDPRFYEQYF

clone size: -
V gene: TRBV20-1
J gene: TRBJ2-1
D gene: -
CDR3 DNA: TGCAGTGCACCCCTTAGGCGGTCTGACAATGAGCAGTTCTTC
CDR3 protein: CSAPLRRSDNEQFF

clone size: many
V gene: TRBV11-2
J gene: TRBJ2-2
D gene: -
CDR3 DNA: TGTGCCAGCACCCCTTACGGGTCGAACACCGGGGAGCTGTTTTTT
CDR3 protein: CASTPYGSNTGELFF

clone size: many
V gene: TRBV11-2
J gene: TRBJ1-2
D gene: TRBD1
CDR3 DNA: TGTGCCAGCAGCTCAGAGGGACAGGGAAACAACTATGGCTACACCTTC
CDR3 protein: CASSSEGQGNNYGYTF

clone size: -
V gene: TRBV7-2
J gene: TRBJ1-1
D gene: -
CDR3 DNA: TGTGCCAGCAGCTTTCGACGGATCGGGGAAGCTTTCTTT
CDR3 protein: CASSFRRIGEAFF

clone size: many
V gene: TRBV30
J gene: TRBJ2-3
D gene: -
CDR3 DNA: TGTGCCTGGAGTGTAACAACAGGGTCGGGCACAGATACGCAGTATTTT
CDR3 protein: CAWSVTTGSGTDTQYF

clone size: -
V gene: TRBV2
J gene: TRBJ1-6
D gene: -
CDR3 DNA: TGTGCCAGCAGTTTCACCTATAATTCACCCCTCCACTTT
CDR3 protein: CASSFTYNSPLHF

clone size: -
V gene: TRBV28
J gene: TRBJ2-7
D gene: TRBD1
CDR3 DNA: TGTGCCAGCAGTTCTGCCGGGACAGTTTCCAACGAGCAGTACTTC
CDR3 protein: CASSSAGTVSNEQYF